The 27 T cell receptor beta chains below were found in one sample sequenced in a study of OX40 agonist ivuxolimab in advanced cancers. Clones were read by immunoSEQ multiplex PCR, and TCRdb kept only the in-frame ones, dropping some. The table records tens of thousands of clones, 90% of them present only once. This sample comprised CD4+ or CD8+ T cells sorted from blood, obtained in a trial of the OX40 agonist ivuxolimab. The receptors originated from an adult with an advanced solid tumor such as melanoma, head and neck, liver or kidney cancer.

The rearrangement uses TRBV1 and TRBJ2-7; TRBD2, the table's D call, was not compared with the DNA. TRBV1 is labeled a pseudogene. The CDR3 runs 15 residues. The CDR3 nucleotides are TGCACCAGCACACCGGTTCGAGATAGCTCCTACGAGCAGTACTTC. Translated: CTSTPVRDSSYEQYF.

The chain employs TRBV30 and TRBJ2-7; D is ambiguous. The CDR3 loop spans 13 amino acids. The V end lost 5 bases, the J end lost 6 bases, and 17 bases lay between the germline ends. Germline V lookup: CDR1 GTSNPN, CDR2 SVGIG (reference sequence). CDR3 in DNA: TGTGCCTGGGGCCATACAGTGTCGGGCGAGCAGTACTTC. Translating gives CAWGHTVSGEQYF.

The chain couples TRBV7-8 to TRBJ2-7, with D perhaps TRBD2 (5 bases). CDR1 and CDR2 from the germline V gene are SGHVS and FQNEAQ. This CDR3 comprises 17 residues. Trimming stripped 1 base from V and 5 bases from J, with 21 bases between. This chain's CDR3 is CASSLGMASLSNNEQYF. The CDR3 DNA is TGTGCCAGCAGCTTAGGGATGGCTAGCCTATCAAACAACGAGCAGTACTTC.

The chain couples TRBV7-9 to TRBJ2-1, with 7 nucleotides matching TRBD2. This CDR3 is built from 13 residues. Germline loops: CDR1 SEHNR, CDR2 FQNEAQ (reference sequence). Losses at the gene ends were 10 bases for V and 3 bases for J; bases not matched to a gene: 6. DNA of the CDR3: TGTGCCACTCGCCGGGACTACTACAATGAGCAGTTCTTC. This sequence encodes CATRRDYYNEQFF.

The genes are TRBV4-2 and TRBJ2-4, with 7 bases identical to TRBD2. V lost 0 bases, J lost 2 bases, and 7 bases stayed unmatched. The CDR3 is made up of 17 amino acids. CDR1 is LGHNA, CDR2 YNFKEQ, per germline. For the CDR3, the DNA is TGTGCCAGCAGCCAAGATATGACTAGCCAGACCAAAAACATTCAGTACTTC. Translated, it gives CASSQDMTSQTKNIQYF.

The V gene is TRBV9, the J gene TRBJ2-1, with D maybe TRBD2 (5 bases). Germline V gene sequence: CDR1 SGDLS, CDR2 YYNGEE. V lost 3 bases and J lost 2, with 9 bases in between. The CDR3 has 14 residues. The CDR3 DNA reads as TGTGCCAGCAGCGCAGGAGGCACCTACAATGAGCAGTTCTTC. It is translated as CASSAGGTYNEQFF.

This chain links TRBV19 with TRBJ1-5, with 7 bases identical to TRBD1. Germline V CDR1 and CDR2: LNHDA, SQIVND (reference sequence). V lost 3 bases, J lost 7 bases, and 6 bases stayed unmatched. The length of the CDR3 is 14 residues. The CDR3 DNA sequence: TGTGCCAGTAGTATTGGGGACAGAGGGCAGCCCCAGCATTTT. Amino acid sequence: CASSIGDRGQPQHF. Full variable domain (missing parts from reference TRBV19 and TRBJ1-5): DGGITQSPKYLFRKEGQNVTLSCEQNLNHDAMYWYRQDPGQGLRLIYYSQIVNDFQKGDIAEGYSVSREKKESFPLTVTSAQKNPTAFYLCASSIGDRGQPQHFGDGTRLSIL.

This chain links TRBV6-5 with TRBJ2-5; TRBD1 agrees at 10 bases. Germline V gives CDR1 MNHEY, CDR2 SVGAGI. This CDR3 is 15 amino acids long. V trimming: 6 bases; J trimming: 3 bases; junction bases outside the gene matches: 7. The CDR3 DNA reads as TGTGCCAGCAGCCCCCCGACAGGGGGCGAAGAGACCCAGTACTTC. It encodes CASSPPTGGEETQYF.

The rearrangement links TRBV19 to TRBJ2-7; TRBD1 is a possible D gene (5 bases). In germline, CDR1 is LNHDA, CDR2 SQIVND (reference sequence). V was trimmed by 6 bases and J by 2 bases, leaving 11 bases between them. This CDR3 is built from 13 residues. The CDR3 DNA reads as TGTGCCAGTAGCCAGGGCCTTACCTACGAGCAGTACTTC. It encodes CASSQGLTYEQYF.

The CDR3 spells CASSLIPSGPYEQYF. CDR3 nucleotide sequence: TGTGCCAGCAGCTTAATCCCAAGCGGGCCCTACGAGCAGTACTTC. The chain combines TRBV13 with TRBJ2-5; a possible D gene is TRBD2 (6 bases). The better agreement between TRBJ2-7 and the DNA end casts doubt on the J call. Germline CDR1 PRHDT, CDR2 FYEKMQ (reference sequence). The CDR3 consists of 15 residues.

This chain connects TRBV5-4 to TRBJ2-5, with 7 bases aligning to TRBD1. The ends lost 4 bases at V and 5 bases at J; junction bases unmatched: 11. The length of the CDR3 is 15 residues. Germline CDR1 is SGHNT and CDR2 is YYREEE (reference sequence). For the CDR3, the DNA is TGTGCCAGCAGCACCGTAAGGACAGGTCCGGAGACCCAGTACTTC. Amino acids: CASSTVRTGPETQYF.

The V gene is TRBV6-5, the J gene TRBJ2-5; TRBD1 agrees at 7 bases. The V gene end was trimmed by 2 bases and the J gene end by 5 bases; junction bases not matched to a gene: 5. CDR3 length equals 14 residues. The V gene's germline CDR1 is MNHEY and CDR2 SVGAGI. CDR3 residues: CASSYADRRETQYF. The CDR3 DNA follows: TGTGCCAGCAGTTACGCGGACAGGAGGGAGACCCAGTACTTC.

The V call is TRBV10-3, the J call TRBJ1-1; 12 bases agree with TRBD1. The CDR3 contains 16 residues. CDR1 is ENHRY, CDR2 SYGVKD, per germline. Trimming cost V 5 bases and J 4 bases; bases outside gene matches: 8. CDR3 region: CAISRGTGGYGTEAFF. Written as DNA, the CDR3 is TGTGCCATCAGTAGAGGGACAGGGGGCTATGGCACTGAAGCTTTCTTT.

The CDR3 spells CASSYGQMAYEQYF. CDR3 nucleotide sequence: TGTGCCAGTAGTTATGGACAGATGGCCTACGAGCAGTACTTC. The chain recombines TRBV19 with TRBJ2-7; D might be TRBD1 (6 bases). Germline loops: CDR1 LNHDA, CDR2 SQIVND (reference sequence). The CDR3 has 14 amino acids. Trimming shortened V by 5 bases and J by 2 bases, and 13 bases separated the two germline ends.

This chain uses TRBV7-8 with TRBJ1-6; D gene uncertain. This CDR3 contains 15 residues. The V end lost 1 base, the J end lost 4 bases, and 8 bases lay between the germline ends. Germline CDR1 is SGHVS and CDR2 is FQNEAQ. The DNA for the CDR3 is TGTGCCAGCAGCTTAGACCAAGCTTATAATTCACCCCTCCACTTT. Encoded protein: CASSLDQAYNSPLHF.

This chain links TRBV30 with TRBJ2-1, with D possibly being TRBD2 (6 bases). Germline V gene sequence: CDR1 GTSNPN, CDR2 SVGIG (reference sequence). The V gene lost 2 bases and the J gene lost 1 base, with 15 bases spanning the gap. The CDR3 runs to 16 residues. In DNA, the CDR3 is TGTGCCTGGAGTCCTGGGTTTGCGGGGTCCTACAATGAGCAGTTCTTC. Its protein is CAWSPGFAGSYNEQFF. Full variable domain (missing parts from reference TRBV30 and TRBJ2-1): SQTIHQWPATLVQPVGSPLSLECTVEGTSNPNLYWYRQAAGRGLQLLFYSVGIGQISSEVPQNLSASRPQDRQFILSSKKLLLSDSGFYLCAWSPGFAGSYNEQFFGPGTRLTVL.

This chain joins TRBV27 and TRBJ1-2; TRBD1 might be the D (6 bases). The CDR3 runs 13 residues. The germline V gene has CDR1 MNHEY and CDR2 SMNVEV (reference sequence). V was shortened by 5 bases and J by 8 bases, with 15 bases between the two germline ends. This chain's CDR3 is CASSPIPQGGYTF. In DNA, the CDR3 is TGTGCCAGCAGTCCAATCCCCCAGGGGGGCTACACCTTC.

This sequence joins TRBV6-5 and TRBJ2-3, with D possibly being TRBD1 (6 bases). The CDR3 consists of 15 residues. Germline CDR1 and CDR2: MNHEY and SVGAGI. Between the trimmed V and J ends, which lost 2 bases and 3 bases, there was a span of 12 bases. CDR3 loop: CASSYEGDDTDTQYF. The CDR3 DNA reads TGTGCCAGCAGTTACGAGGGGGATGATACAGATACGCAGTATTTT.

Here the CDR3 DNA reads TGTGCCAGCAGTTTAGTGGGGCTCAATCAGCCCCAGCATTTT. Residues: CASSLVGLNQPQHF. This chain joins TRBV27 and TRBJ1-5, with a tentative D call TRBD1 (5 bases). Deletions cut 2 bases from V and 3 bases from J, with 8 bases between. The CDR3 runs 14 residues. The germline V gene encodes CDR1 MNHEY and CDR2 SMNVEV (reference sequence).

The genes are TRBV6-5 and TRBJ1-1; D might be TRBD1 (5 bases). Germline V CDR1 and CDR2: MNHEY, SVGAGI. This CDR3 comprises 14 residues. Deletions cut 2 bases from V and 1 base from J, with 8 bases between. CDR3: CASSYRGSNTEAFF. The CDR3 DNA follows: TGTGCCAGCAGTTACAGGGGATCGAACACTGAAGCTTTCTTT.

The chain recombines TRBV7-8 with TRBJ2-7, with 10 nucleotides matching TRBD1. V dropped 4 bases and J dropped 3; count of bases not matched to a gene: 3. The V gene's germline CDR1 is SGHVS and CDR2 FQNEAQ. The CDR3 is 14 residues long. The CDR3 nucleotides read TGTGCCAGCAGCTCCCGGGACAGGGGCTACGAGCAGTACTTC. It translates to CASSSRDRGYEQYF.

This chain joins TRBV7-9 and TRBJ1-1; no clear D. This CDR3 is 12 amino acids long. Trimming left V 1 base short and J 6 bases short, with 6 bases between. Germline lookup yields CDR1 SEHNR and CDR2 FQNEAQ (reference sequence). CDR3 region: CASSLGPPEAFF. The CDR3 coding sequence is TGTGCCAGCAGCTTAGGACCCCCTGAAGCTTTCTTT.

The chain uses TRBV30 and TRBJ2-7; D gene unclear. The CDR3 runs to 11 residues. Germline-derived CDR1 and CDR2 are GTSNPN and SVGIG (reference sequence). Deletions cut 6 bases from V and 0 bases from J, with 6 bases between. DNA for the CDR3: TGTGCCTGTACAGACTCCTACGAGCAGTACTTC. The encoded protein is CACTDSYEQYF.

This sequence joins TRBV6-6 and TRBJ2-2, with D maybe TRBD2 (6 bases). The CDR3 runs 14 residues. V was cut by 7 bases and J by 4 bases, with 13 bases left in between. The V gene's germline CDR1 is MNHNY and CDR2 SVGAGI (reference sequence). The CDR3 nucleotides read TGTGCCAGCAATGCGCGGGGATTCACCGGGGAGCTGTTTTTT. It specifies CASNARGFTGELFF.

The rearrangement uses TRBV5-1 and TRBJ2-6; D gene unclear. The V end was cut by 0 bases, the J end by 1 base, with 5 bases between. This CDR3 comprises 15 residues. Germline V gives CDR1 SGHRS, CDR2 YFSETQ. CDR3 residues: CASSLDFSGANVLTF. The CDR3 nucleotides read TGCGCCAGCAGCTTGGACTTTTCTGGGGCCAACGTCCTGACTTTC.

The chain has TRBV5-6 and TRBJ2-1; 11 nucleotides line up with TRBD1. Trimming at V came to 4 bases and at J to 4 bases, leaving 1 base not matched to a gene. Germline-derived CDR1 and CDR2 are SGHDT and YYEEEE. This CDR3 contains 14 residues. As DNA, the CDR3 is TGTGCCAGCAGCGGGACAGGGGGGTACAATGAGCAGTTCTTC. Residues: CASSGTGGYNEQFF.

The V and J genes are TRBV10-3 and TRBJ2-7; 7 bases map to TRBD2. The V gene's germline CDR1 is ENHRY and CDR2 SYGVKD. V was pared by 9 bases and J by 5 bases, with 10 bases of the junction left unmatched. CDR3 length equals 13 residues. The CDR3 DNA reads TGTGCCATGAGGGAGGGTCCAGGGAACGAGCAGTACTTC. Translation gives CAMREGPGNEQYF.